This T cell receptor (beta chain) comes out of a study of CD8 T cells in Susac syndrome. The RNA, about 0.5 to 1 ug, was put through reverse transcription using random hexamers. TCRdb itself ran the immunoSEQ multiplex PCR reads through MiXCR, one entry per CDR3 protein. The table includes approximately 87,000 distinct CDR3 sequences, about 95% detected once. Germline V CDR1 and CDR2: LNHNV, YYDKDF (reference sequence). The CDR3 consists of 15 residues. The V gene lost 0 bases and the J gene lost 6 bases, with 12 bases spanning the gap. This chain links TRBV15 with TRBJ1-5; D unresolved. This sequence was found in a human donor with Susac syndrome. The sample taken for sequencing was CD8+ T cells from PBMCs. CDR3 in amino acids: CATSRDRGHGQPQHF. The CDR3 region has the DNA TGTGCCACCAGCAGAGATCGAGGGCATGGTCAGCCCCAGCATTTT.